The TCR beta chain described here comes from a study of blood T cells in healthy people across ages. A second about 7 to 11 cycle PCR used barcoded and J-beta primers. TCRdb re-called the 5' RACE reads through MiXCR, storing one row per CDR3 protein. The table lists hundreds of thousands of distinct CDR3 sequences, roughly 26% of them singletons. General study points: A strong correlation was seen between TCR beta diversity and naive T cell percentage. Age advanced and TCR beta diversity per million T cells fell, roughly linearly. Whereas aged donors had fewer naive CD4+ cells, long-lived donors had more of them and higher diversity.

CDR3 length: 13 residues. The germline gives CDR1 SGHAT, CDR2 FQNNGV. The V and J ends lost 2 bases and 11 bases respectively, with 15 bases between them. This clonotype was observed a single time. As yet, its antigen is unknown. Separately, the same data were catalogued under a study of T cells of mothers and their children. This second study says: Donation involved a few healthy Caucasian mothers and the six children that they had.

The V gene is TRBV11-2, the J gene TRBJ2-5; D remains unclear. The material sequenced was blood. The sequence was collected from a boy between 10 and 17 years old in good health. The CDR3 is CASSLSRSLEQYF. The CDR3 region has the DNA TGTGCCAGCAGCTTAAGTCGCTCTCTGGAGCAGTACTTC.